These 8 T cell receptor beta chains were sequenced from one sample in a study of OX40 agonist ivuxolimab in advanced cancers. The data were produced by immunoSEQ multiplex PCR, yet TCRdb's version contains in-frame clones alone and is incomplete. The table shows some 19,000 clones, with approximately 87% occurring only once. The source material was CD4+ or CD8+ T cells sorted from blood, sampled in a trial of the OX40 agonist ivuxolimab. These receptors were taken from an adult with an advanced solid tumor such as melanoma, head and neck, liver or kidney cancer.

V gene TRBV7-9 combines with J gene TRBJ1-4; unclear D gene. The CDR3 has 12 residues. Germline V gene data show CDR1 as SEHNR and CDR2 as FQNEAQ (reference sequence). Trimming took off 5 bases at V and 5 bases at J, with 6 bases between the two ends. This chain's CDR3 is CASSRSNEKLFF. The CDR3 DNA sequence: TGTGCCAGCAGCCGGTCCAATGAAAAACTGTTTTTT.

The V and J genes are TRBV27 and TRBJ1-5; TRBD1 might be the D (5 bases). Trimming left V 1 base short and J 3 bases short, with 10 bases between. Germline values: CDR1 MNHEY, CDR2 SMNVEV (reference sequence). CDR3 size: 15 residues. DNA of the CDR3: TGTGCCAGCAGTTTATGGGCAGGGAACAATCAGCCCCAGCATTTT. Its translation: CASSLWAGNNQPQHF.

In its sample, this clone was seen a few times. The gene calls are TRBV6-1 and TRBJ1-4; possibly TRBD1 for D (5 bases). Germline V gives CDR1 MNHNS, CDR2 SASEGT. V was trimmed by 7 bases and J by 7 bases, leaving 16 bases between them. The CDR3 is made up of 14 amino acids. CDR3 in DNA: TGTGCCAGCAATATCAGGGAAAGGAGTGAAAAACTGTTTTTT. Translating gives CASNIRERSEKLFF.

This chain uses TRBV30 with TRBJ1-2; TRBD1 might be the D (6 bases). Germline-derived CDR1 and CDR2 are GTSNPN and SVGIG (reference sequence). Trimming cost V 4 bases and J 3 bases, with 9 bases left between them. The CDR3 has 12 amino acids. Here the CDR3 reads CAWKGVDYGYTF. For the CDR3, the DNA is TGTGCCTGGAAGGGGGTGGACTATGGCTACACCTTC.

The gene calls are TRBV7-9 and TRBJ2-2; 7 positions agree with TRBD1. From germline, CDR1 is SEHNR and CDR2 FQNEAQ (reference sequence). Trimming cost V 3 bases and J 1 base; bases outside gene matches: 2. CDR3 length: 15 amino acids. The CDR3 nucleotides read TGTGCCAGCAGCTTTACAGGGGTGAACACCGGGGAGCTGTTTTTT. Its protein is CASSFTGVNTGELFF.

V is TRBV7-9 and J is TRBJ2-3, with 8 positions matching TRBD2. The CDR3 loop spans 16 amino acids. Germline loops: CDR1 SEHNR, CDR2 FQNEAQ (reference sequence). With 1 base clipped from V and 0 bases from J, the junction kept 3 bases outside the gene matches. The DNA for the CDR3 is TGTGCCAGCAGCTTAGTCCGCGGGGGGAGCACAGATACGCAGTATTTT. Amino acid sequence: CASSLVRGGSTDTQYF.

This clone was detected only once. J is TRBJ1-1 and V is TRBV5-6; 7 bases are shared with TRBD1. This CDR3 region has 19 residues. Germline CDR1 and CDR2: SGHDT and YYEEEE. With 4 bases clipped from V and 4 bases from J, the junction kept 22 bases outside the gene matches. CDR3 DNA: TGTGCCAGCAGCGCACTGACCCGGCTATCGACAGGGAGCGCCACTGAAGCTTTCTTT. Protein: CASSALTRLSTGSATEAFF.

The genes are TRBV11-3 and TRBJ2-1, with D tentatively TRBD1 (5 bases). CDR1 is SGHNT, CDR2 YENEEA, per germline. Deletions cut 2 bases from V and 3 bases from J, with 5 bases between. The CDR3 runs 13 residues. The CDR3 spells CASSLRGYNEQFF. For the CDR3, the DNA is TGTGCCAGCAGCTTAAGGGGCTACAATGAGCAGTTCTTC.